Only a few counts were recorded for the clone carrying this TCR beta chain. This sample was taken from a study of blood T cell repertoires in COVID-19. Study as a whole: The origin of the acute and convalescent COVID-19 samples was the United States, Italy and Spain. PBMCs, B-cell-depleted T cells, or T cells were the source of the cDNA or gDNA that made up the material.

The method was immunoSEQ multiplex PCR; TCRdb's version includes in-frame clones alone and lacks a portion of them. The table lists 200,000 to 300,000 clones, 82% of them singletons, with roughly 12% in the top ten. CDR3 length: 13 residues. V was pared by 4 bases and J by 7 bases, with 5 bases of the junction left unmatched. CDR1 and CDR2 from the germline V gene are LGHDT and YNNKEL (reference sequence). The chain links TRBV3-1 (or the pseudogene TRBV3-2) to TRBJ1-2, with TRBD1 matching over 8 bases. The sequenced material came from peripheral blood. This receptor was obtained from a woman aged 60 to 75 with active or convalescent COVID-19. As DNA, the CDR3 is TGTGCCAGCAGCCTGGGACAGGACTTTGGCTACACCTTC. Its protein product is CASSLGQDFGYTF.